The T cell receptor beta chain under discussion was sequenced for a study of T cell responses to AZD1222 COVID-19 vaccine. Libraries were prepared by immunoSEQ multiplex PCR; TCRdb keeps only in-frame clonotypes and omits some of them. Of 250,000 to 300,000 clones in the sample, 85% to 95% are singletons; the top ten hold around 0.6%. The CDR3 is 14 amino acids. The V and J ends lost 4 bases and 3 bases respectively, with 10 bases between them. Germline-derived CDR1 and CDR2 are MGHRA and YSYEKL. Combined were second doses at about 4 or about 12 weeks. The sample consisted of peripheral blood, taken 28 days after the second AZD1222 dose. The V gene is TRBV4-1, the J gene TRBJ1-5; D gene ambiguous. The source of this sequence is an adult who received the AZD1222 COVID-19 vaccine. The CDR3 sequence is CASSPGIANQPQHF. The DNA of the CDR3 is TGCGCCAGCAGCCCCGGGATCGCCAATCAGCCCCAGCATTTT.